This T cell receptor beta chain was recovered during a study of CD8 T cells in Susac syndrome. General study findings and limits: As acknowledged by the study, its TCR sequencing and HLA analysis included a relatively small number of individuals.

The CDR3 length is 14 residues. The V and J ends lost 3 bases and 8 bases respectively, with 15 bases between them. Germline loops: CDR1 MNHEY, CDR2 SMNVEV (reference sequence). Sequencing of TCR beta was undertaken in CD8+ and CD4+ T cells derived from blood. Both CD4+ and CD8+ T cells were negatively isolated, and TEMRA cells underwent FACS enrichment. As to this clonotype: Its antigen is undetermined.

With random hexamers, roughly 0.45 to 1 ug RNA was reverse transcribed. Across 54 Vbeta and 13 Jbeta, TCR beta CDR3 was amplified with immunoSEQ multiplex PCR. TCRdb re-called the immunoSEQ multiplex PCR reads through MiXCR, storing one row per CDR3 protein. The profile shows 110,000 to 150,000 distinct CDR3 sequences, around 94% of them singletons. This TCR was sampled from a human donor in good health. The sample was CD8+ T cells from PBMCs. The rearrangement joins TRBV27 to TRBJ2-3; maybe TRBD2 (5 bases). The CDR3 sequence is CASSFHRFGSTQYF. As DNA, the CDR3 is TGTGCCAGCAGTTTTCATCGGTTTGGGAGTACGCAGTATTTT.